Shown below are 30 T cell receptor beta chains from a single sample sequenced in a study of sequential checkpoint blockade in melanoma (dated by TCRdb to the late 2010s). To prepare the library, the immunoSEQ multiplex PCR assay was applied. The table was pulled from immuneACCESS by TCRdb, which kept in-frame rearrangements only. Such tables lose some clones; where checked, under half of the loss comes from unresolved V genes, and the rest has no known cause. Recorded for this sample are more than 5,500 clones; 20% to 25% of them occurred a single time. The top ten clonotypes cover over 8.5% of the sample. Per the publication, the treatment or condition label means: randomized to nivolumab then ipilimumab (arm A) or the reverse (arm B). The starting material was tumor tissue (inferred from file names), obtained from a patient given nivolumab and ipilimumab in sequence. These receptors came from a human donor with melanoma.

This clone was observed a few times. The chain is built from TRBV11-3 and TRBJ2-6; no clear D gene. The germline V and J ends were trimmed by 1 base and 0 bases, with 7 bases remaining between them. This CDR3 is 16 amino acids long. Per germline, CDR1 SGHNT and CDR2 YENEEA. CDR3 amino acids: CASSLVMGSGANVLTF. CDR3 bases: TGTGCCAGCAGCTTAGTTATGGGCTCTGGGGCCAACGTCCTGACTTTC.

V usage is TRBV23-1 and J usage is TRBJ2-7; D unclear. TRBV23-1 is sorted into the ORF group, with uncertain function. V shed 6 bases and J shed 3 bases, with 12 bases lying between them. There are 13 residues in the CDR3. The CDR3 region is CASSLALGYEQYF. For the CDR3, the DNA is TGCGCCAGCAGCTTGGCACTTGGCTACGAGCAGTACTTC.

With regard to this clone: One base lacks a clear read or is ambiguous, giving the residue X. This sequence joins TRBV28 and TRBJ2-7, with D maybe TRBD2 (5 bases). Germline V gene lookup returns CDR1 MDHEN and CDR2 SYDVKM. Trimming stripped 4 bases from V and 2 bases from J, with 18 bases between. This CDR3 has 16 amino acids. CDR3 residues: CASSSQSXGAPYEQYF. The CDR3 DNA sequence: TGTGCCAGCAGTTCCCAGTCCYGGGGAGCGCCCTACGAGCAGTACTTC.

The CDR3, as DNA: TGTGCCAGTAGTGCCCAAAGGGGACAGGGACTTCCTAGCAATCAGCCCCAGCATTTT. Its translation is CASSAQRGQGLPSNQPQHF. The gene calls are TRBV19 and TRBJ1-5, with 9 bases matching TRBD1. V shed 5 bases and J 0 bases; nucleotides not matched to a gene: 14. Germline V lookup: CDR1 LNHDA, CDR2 SQIVND (reference sequence). The CDR3 sequence is 19 residues long.

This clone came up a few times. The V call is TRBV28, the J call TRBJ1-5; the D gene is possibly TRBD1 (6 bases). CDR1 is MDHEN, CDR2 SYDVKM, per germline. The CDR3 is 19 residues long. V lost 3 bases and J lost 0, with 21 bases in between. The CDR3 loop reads CASSFLSYRTVNSNQPQHF. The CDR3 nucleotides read TGTGCCAGCAGTTTTTTGTCATATCGGACAGTTAATAGCAATCAGCCCCAGCATTTT.

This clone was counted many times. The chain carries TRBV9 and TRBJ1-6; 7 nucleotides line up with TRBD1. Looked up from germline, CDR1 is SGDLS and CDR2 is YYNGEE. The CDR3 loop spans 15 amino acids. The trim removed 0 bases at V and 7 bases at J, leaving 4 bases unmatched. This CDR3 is CASSVVGTVNSPLHF. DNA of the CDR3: TGTGCCAGCAGCGTAGTAGGGACAGTAAATTCACCCCTCCACTTT.

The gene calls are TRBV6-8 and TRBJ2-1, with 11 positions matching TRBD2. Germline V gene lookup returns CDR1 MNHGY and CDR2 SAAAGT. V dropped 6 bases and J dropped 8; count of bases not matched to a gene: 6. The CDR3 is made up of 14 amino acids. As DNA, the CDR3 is TGTGCCAGCAGCCGGATACTAGCGGGGGATGAGCAGTTCTTC. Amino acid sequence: CASSRILAGDEQFF.

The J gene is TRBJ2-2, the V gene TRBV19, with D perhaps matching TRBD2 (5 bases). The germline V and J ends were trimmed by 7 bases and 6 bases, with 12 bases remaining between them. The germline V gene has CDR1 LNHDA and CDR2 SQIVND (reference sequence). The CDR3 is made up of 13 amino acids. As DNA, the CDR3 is TGTGCCAGTATGGGAGCGGAGCCCGGGGAGCTGTTTTTT. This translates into CASMGAEPGELFF.

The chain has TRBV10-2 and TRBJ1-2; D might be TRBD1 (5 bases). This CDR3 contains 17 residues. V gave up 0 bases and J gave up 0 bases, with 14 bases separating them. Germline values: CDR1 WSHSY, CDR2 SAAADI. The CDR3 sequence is CASSESKRGYPNYGYTF. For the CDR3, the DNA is TGCGCCAGCAGTGAGTCGAAAAGGGGATATCCTAACTATGGCTACACCTTC.

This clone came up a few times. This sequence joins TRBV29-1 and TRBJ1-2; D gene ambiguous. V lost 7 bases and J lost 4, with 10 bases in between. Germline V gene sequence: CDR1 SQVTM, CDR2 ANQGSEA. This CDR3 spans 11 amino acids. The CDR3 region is CSADLLYGYTF. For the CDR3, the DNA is TGCAGCGCCGACCTTCTCTATGGCTACACCTTC.

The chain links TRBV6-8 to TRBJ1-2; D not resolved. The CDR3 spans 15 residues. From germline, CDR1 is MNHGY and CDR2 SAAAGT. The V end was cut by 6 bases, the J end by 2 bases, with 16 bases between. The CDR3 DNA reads TGTGCCAGCAGCACCAGCCAAGGACTGAACTATGGCTACACCTTC. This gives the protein CASSTSQGLNYGYTF.

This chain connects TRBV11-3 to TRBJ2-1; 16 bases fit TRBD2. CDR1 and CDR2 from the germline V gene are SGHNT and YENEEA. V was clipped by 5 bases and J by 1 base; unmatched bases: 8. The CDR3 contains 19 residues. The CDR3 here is CASSPSGLAGGFSYNEQFF. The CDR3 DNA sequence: TGTGCCAGCAGCCCCTCGGGACTAGCGGGAGGGTTTTCCTACAATGAGCAGTTCTTC.

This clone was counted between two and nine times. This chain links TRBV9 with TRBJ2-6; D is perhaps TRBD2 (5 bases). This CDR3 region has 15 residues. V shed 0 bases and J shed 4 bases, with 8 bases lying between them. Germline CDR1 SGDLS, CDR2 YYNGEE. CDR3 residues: CASSVGTLGANVLTF. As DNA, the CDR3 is TGTGCCAGCAGCGTAGGGACTCTGGGGGCCAACGTCCTGACTTTC.

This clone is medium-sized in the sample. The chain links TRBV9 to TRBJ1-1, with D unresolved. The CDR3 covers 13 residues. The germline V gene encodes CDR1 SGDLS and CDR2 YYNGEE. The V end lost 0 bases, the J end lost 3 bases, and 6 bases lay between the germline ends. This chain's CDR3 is CASSVARDTEAFF. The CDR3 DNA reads TGTGCCAGCAGCGTAGCTCGGGACACTGAAGCTTTCTTT.

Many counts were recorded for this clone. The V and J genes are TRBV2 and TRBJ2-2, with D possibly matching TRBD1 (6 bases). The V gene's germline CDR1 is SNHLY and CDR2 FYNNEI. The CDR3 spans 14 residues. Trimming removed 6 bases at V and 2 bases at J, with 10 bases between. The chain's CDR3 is CASSGTPNTGELFF. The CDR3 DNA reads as TGTGCCAGCAGCGGGACACCTAACACCGGGGAGCTGTTTTTT.

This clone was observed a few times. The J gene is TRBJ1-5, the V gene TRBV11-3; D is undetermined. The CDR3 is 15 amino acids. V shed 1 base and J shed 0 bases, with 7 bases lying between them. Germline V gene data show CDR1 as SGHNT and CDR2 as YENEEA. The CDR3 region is CASSLVAGSNQPQHF. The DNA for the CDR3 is TGTGCCAGCAGCTTAGTCGCAGGTAGCAATCAGCCCCAGCATTTT.

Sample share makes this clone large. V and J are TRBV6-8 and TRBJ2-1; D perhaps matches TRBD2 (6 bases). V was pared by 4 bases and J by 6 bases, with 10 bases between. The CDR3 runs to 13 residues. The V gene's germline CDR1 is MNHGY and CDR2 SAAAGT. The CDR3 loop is CASSWPGANEQFF. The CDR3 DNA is TGTGCCAGCAGTTGGCCGGGAGCCAATGAGCAGTTCTTC.

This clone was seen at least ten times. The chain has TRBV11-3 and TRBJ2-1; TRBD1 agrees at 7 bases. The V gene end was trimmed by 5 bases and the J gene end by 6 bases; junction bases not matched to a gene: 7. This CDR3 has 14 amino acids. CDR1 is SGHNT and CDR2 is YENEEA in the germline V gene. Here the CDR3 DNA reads TGTGCCAGCAGCGCCGGGACAGAGCTCAATGAGCAGTTCTTC. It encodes CASSAGTELNEQFF.

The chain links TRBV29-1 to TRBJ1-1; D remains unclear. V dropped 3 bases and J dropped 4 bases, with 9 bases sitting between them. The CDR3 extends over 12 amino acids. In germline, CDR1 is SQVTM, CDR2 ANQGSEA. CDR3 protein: CSVEGDSTEAFF. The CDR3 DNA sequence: TGCAGCGTTGAGGGTGATTCCACTGAAGCTTTCTTT.

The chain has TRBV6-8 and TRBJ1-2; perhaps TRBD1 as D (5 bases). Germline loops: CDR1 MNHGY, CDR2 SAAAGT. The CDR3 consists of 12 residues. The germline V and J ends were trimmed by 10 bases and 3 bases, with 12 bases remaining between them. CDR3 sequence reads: CAIREVDYGYTF. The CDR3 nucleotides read TGTGCCATCAGGGAGGTTGACTATGGCTACACCTTC.

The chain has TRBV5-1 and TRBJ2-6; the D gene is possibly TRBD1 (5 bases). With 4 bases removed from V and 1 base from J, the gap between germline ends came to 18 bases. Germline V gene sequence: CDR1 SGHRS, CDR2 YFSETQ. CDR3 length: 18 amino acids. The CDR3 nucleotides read TGCGCCAGCAGCCAGGCAGGGCAGGGCTTATCTGGGGCCAACGTCCTGACTTTC. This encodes CASSQAGQGLSGANVLTF.

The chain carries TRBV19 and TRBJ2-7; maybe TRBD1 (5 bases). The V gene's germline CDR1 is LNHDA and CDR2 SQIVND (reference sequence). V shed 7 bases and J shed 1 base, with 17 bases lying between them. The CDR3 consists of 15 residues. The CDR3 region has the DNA TGTGCCAGTACCGTGGGAACAGGCCCTTCCTACGAGCAGTACTTC. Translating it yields CASTVGTGPSYEQYF.

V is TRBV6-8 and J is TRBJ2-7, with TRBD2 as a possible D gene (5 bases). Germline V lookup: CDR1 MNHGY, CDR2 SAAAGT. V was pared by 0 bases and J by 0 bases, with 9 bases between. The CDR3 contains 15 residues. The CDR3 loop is CASSYSTGSSYEQYF. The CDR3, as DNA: TGTGCCAGCAGTTACTCGACGGGGAGCTCCTACGAGCAGTACTTC.

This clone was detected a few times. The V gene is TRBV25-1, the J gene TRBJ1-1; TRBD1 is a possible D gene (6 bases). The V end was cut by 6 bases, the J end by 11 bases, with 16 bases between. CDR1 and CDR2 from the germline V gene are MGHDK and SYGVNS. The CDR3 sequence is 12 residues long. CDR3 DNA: TGTGCCAGCAGGTCTCCGGGACAAACGGCTTTCTTT. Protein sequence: CASRSPGQTAFF.

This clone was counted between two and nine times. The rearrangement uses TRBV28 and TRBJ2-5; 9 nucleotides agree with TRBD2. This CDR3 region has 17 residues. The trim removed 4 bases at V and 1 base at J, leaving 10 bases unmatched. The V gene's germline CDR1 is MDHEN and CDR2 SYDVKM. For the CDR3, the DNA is TGTGCCAGCAGTTGGGGTTATAGCGGGAGTTTCCAAGAGACCCAGTACTTC. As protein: CASSWGYSGSFQETQYF.

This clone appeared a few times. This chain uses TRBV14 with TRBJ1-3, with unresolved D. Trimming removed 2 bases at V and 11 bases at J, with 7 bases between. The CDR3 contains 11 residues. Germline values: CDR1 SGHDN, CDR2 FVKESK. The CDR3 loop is CASSQIFPIYF. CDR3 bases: TGTGCCAGCAGCCAAATCTTCCCCATATATTTT.

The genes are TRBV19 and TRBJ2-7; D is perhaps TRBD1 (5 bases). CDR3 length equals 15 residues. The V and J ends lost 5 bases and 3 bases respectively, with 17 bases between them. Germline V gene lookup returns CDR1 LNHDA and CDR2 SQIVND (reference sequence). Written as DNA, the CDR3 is TGTGCCAGTAGTCGATCCCCGGACATCGGCTACGAGCAGTACTTC. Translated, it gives CASSRSPDIGYEQYF.

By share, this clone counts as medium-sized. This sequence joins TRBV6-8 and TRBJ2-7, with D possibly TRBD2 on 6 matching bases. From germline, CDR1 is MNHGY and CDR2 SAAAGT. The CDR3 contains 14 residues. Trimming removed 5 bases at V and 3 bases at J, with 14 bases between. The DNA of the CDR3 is TGTGCCAGCAGTGGCGGGACTCCCAACTACGAGCAGTACTTC. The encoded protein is CASSGGTPNYEQYF.

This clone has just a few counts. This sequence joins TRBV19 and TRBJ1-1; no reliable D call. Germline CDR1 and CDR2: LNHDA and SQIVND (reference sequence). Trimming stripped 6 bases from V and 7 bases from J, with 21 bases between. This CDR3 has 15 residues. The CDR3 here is CASRSGYSVHLEAFF. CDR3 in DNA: TGTGCCAGTAGGTCGGGTTACTCAGTCCACCTTGAAGCTTTCTTT.

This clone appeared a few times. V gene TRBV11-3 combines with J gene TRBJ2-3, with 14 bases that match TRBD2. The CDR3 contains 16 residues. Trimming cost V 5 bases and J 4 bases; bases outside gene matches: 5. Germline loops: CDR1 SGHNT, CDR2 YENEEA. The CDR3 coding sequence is TGTGCCAGCAGCATGGGACTAGCGGGAGCAGCAGATACGCAGTATTTT. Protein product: CASSMGLAGAADTQYF.